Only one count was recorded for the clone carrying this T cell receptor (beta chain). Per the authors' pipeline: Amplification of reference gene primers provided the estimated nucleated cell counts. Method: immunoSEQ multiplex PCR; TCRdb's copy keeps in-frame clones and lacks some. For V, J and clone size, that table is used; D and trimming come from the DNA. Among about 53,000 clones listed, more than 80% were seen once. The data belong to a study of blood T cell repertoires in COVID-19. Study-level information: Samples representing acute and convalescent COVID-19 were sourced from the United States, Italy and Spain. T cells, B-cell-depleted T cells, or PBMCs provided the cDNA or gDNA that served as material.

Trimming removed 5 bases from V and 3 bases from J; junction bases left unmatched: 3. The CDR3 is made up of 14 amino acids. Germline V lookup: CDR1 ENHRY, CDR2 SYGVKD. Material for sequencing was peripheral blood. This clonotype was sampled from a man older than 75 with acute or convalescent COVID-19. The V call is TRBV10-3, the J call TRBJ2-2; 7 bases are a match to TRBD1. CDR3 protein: CAISWDSHTGELFF. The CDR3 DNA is TGTGCCATCAGTTGGGACAGCCACACCGGGGAGCTGTTTTTT.